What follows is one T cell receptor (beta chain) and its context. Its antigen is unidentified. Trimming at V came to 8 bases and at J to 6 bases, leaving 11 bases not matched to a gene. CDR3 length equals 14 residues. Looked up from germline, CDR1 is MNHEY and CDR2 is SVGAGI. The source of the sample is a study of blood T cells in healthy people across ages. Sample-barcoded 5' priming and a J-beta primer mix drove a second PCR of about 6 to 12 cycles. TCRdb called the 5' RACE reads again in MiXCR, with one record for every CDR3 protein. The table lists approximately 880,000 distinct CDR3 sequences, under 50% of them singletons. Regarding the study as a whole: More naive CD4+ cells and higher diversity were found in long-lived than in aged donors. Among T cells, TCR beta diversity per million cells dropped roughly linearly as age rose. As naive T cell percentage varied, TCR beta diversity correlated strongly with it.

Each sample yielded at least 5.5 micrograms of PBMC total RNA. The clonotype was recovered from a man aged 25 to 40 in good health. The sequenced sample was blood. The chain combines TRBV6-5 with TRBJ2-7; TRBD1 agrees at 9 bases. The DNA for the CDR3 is TGTGCCAGCCACCCTGGCGGACAGGGGATCGAGCAGTACTTC. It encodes CASHPGGQGIEQYF.